Following are 22 T cell receptor beta chains from one sample sequenced in a study of early stage breast cancer tumors. Using immunoSEQ multiplex PCR, the repertoire was profiled, and TCRdb retains in-frame clones only, with some absent. The sample holds 8,500 to 10,000 clones, around 78% seen once. The sequenced material came from normal breast tissue next to the tumor. Source of these receptors: a person aged 40 to 50 with breast cancer.

The chain links TRBV11-3 to TRBJ2-3; D not resolved. Germline CDR1 SGHNT, CDR2 YENEEA. Deletions cut 6 bases from V and 3 bases from J, with 13 bases between. The CDR3 is 14 residues long. The CDR3 spells CASRSGRWTDTQYF. CDR3 DNA: TGTGCCAGCAGATCGGGCAGGTGGACAGATACGCAGTATTTT.

The V gene is TRBV30, the J gene TRBJ1-2; tentatively, D is TRBD1 (5 bases). CDR1 is GTSNPN and CDR2 is SVGIG in the germline V gene (reference sequence). The CDR3 has 15 amino acids. Trimming took 1 base from V and 0 from J, leaving 12 bases between them. The CDR3 loop reads CAWSATGTANYGYTF. In DNA form, the CDR3 reads TGTGCCTGGAGTGCCACCGGGACGGCTAACTATGGCTACACCTTC. Using reference TRBV30 and TRBJ1-2 for the parts outside the CDR3, the full variable domain is SQTIHQWPATLVQPVGSPLSLECTVEGTSNPNLYWYRQAAGRGLQLLFYSVGIGQISSEVPQNLSASRPQDRQFILSSKKLLLSDSGFYLCAWSATGTANYGYTFGSGTRLTVV.

This clone has just one count. V gene TRBV29-1 combines with J gene TRBJ2-7; D possibly corresponds to TRBD2 (5 bases). Trimming left V 1 base short and J 4 bases short, with 17 bases between. Germline V lookup: CDR1 SQVTM, CDR2 ANQGSEA. The CDR3 loop spans 15 amino acids. The CDR3 nucleotides are TGCAGCGTTGAAGTCCACCTAGGACTGTTTTACGAGCAGTACTTC. This sequence encodes CSVEVHLGLFYEQYF.

J is TRBJ2-5 and V is TRBV5-1, with 10 bases fitting TRBD2. Trimming took 4 bases from V and 2 from J; bases not matched to a gene: 8. This CDR3 has 16 amino acids. Germline CDR1 and CDR2: SGHRS and YFSETQ. CDR3 amino acids: CASSPGGLASQETQYF. The CDR3 region has the DNA TGCGCCAGCAGCCCGGGGGGACTAGCGTCGCAAGAGACCCAGTACTTC. Using reference TRBV5-1 and TRBJ2-5 for the parts outside the CDR3, the full variable domain is KAGVTQTPRYLIKTRGQQVTLSCSPISGHRSVSWYQQTPGQGLQFLFEYFSETQRNKGNFPGRFSGRQFSNSRSEMNVSTLELGDSALYLCASSPGGLASQETQYFGPGTRLLVL.

This sequence joins TRBV29-1 and TRBJ1-4, with D unresolved. Germline values: CDR1 SQVTM, CDR2 ANQGSEA. The CDR3 runs to 13 residues. With 7 bases removed from V and 0 bases from J, the gap between germline ends came to 9 bases. CDR3 protein: CSAVGATNEKLFF. The CDR3 nucleotides read TGCAGCGCTGTGGGAGCAACTAATGAAAAACTGTTTTTT.

This clone was found a few times. This sequence joins TRBV2 and TRBJ2-1, with 7 bases aligning to TRBD2. Trimming removed 6 bases from V and 4 bases from J; junction bases left unmatched: 12. CDR3 length equals 16 residues. Germline V CDR1 and CDR2: SNHLY, FYNNEI. CDR3 residues: CASRVQAGTLYNEQFF. CDR3 DNA: TGTGCCAGCAGGGTACAAGCGGGAACATTATACAATGAGCAGTTCTTC.

The genes are TRBV6-5 and TRBJ2-5; D is perhaps TRBD2 (5 bases). The CDR3 loop spans 13 amino acids. Between the trimmed V and J ends, which lost 6 bases and 2 bases, there was a span of 10 bases. Per the germline V gene, CDR1 is MNHEY and CDR2 is SVGAGI. CDR3 nucleotides: TGTGCCAGCAGCCCGGACTCTCAAGAGACCCAGTACTTC. Its translation: CASSPDSQETQYF.

This clone was seen only once. This chain joins TRBV18 and TRBJ1-4, with a tentative D call TRBD1 (5 bases). In germline, CDR1 is KGHSH, CDR2 LQKENI. Between the trimmed V and J ends, which lost 6 bases and 11 bases, there was a span of 19 bases. This CDR3 contains 14 residues. The CDR3 loop is CASSPTFGAGKLFF. The CDR3 bases are TGTGCCAGCTCCCCGACCTTCGGGGCGGGGAAACTGTTTTTT.

The chain carries TRBV4-1 and TRBJ1-2, with unresolved D. CDR3 length: 17 amino acids. In germline, CDR1 is MGHRA, CDR2 YSYEKL. Deletions cut 0 bases from V and 4 bases from J, with 18 bases between. The CDR3 region is CASSQENRPEGAYGYTF. The CDR3 DNA follows: TGCGCCAGCAGCCAAGAAAATAGACCGGAGGGCGCCTATGGCTACACCTTC.

V usage is TRBV13 and J usage is TRBJ2-7, with 8 bases lining up with TRBD1. The V segment lost 0 bases and the J segment 7 bases; nucleotides outside the gene matches: 11. Germline-derived CDR1 and CDR2 are PRHDT and FYEKMQ (reference sequence). This CDR3 comprises 16 residues. The CDR3 DNA is TGTGCCAGCAGCTTAGGGACAGGGGCCCGCTCGGATGAGCAGTACTTC. This codes for CASSLGTGARSDEQYF.

In its sample, this clone is medium-sized (0.01 to 0.1%). The rearrangement links TRBV4-1 to TRBJ1-1; no clear D. V was cut by 4 bases and J by 3 bases, with 12 bases left in between. The CDR3 is 14 amino acids. Germline V CDR1 and CDR2: MGHRA, YSYEKL. Here the CDR3 reads CASSRKVRDTEAFF. CDR3 DNA sequence: TGCGCCAGCAGCCGCAAAGTCCGGGACACTGAAGCTTTCTTT.

The rearrangement uses TRBV18 and TRBJ1-3; maybe TRBD1 (6 bases). Looked up from germline, CDR1 is KGHSH and CDR2 is LQKENI. V was trimmed by 3 bases and J by 3 bases, leaving 9 bases between them. This CDR3 is built from 14 residues. CDR3: CASSPSDSGNTIYF. The CDR3 DNA sequence: TGTGCCAGCTCACCGTCGGACAGTGGAAACACCATATATTTT.

The J gene is TRBJ2-3, the V gene TRBV2, with TRBD2 identical over 9 bases. CDR1 is SNHLY and CDR2 is FYNNEI in the germline V gene. V shed 7 bases, J shed 0 bases, and the junction held 5 bases outside the gene matches. This CDR3 has 15 amino acids. The CDR3 coding sequence is TGTGCCAGCACCAGGACTAGCGCTAGCACAGATACGCAGTATTTT. Translation: CASTRTSASTDTQYF. Full variable domain (outside the CDR3, taken from reference TRBV2 and TRBJ2-3): EPEVTQTPSHQVTQMGQEVILRCVPISNHLYFYWYRQILGQKVEFLVSFYNNEISEKSEIFDDQFSVERPDGSNFTLKIRSTKLEDSAMYFCASTRTSASTDTQYFGPGTRLTVL.

The chain couples TRBV5-1 to TRBJ2-5; possibly TRBD1 or TRBD2 for D (5 bases each). This CDR3 is 15 amino acids long. The V end lost 0 bases, the J end lost 1 base, and 10 bases lay between the germline ends. From germline, CDR1 is SGHRS and CDR2 YFSETQ. DNA for the CDR3: TGCGCCAGCAGCTTGGCGTGGGGGACCCAAGAGACCCAGTACTTC. Protein: CASSLAWGTQETQYF. Filled out from reference TRBV5-1 and TRBJ2-5, the complete variable domain reads KAGVTQTPRYLIKTRGQQVTLSCSPISGHRSVSWYQQTPGQGLQFLFEYFSETQRNKGNFPGRFSGRQFSNSRSEMNVSTLELGDSALYLCASSLAWGTQETQYFGPGTRLLVL.

The J gene is TRBJ2-1, the V gene TRBV9; 8 nucleotides align to TRBD2. V shed 0 bases, J shed 2 bases, and the junction held 1 base outside the gene matches. The CDR3 has 15 amino acids. Germline assignment: CDR1 SGDLS and CDR2 YYNGEE. The CDR3 DNA follows: TGTGCCAGCAGCGTAGAACTAGCGGCCTACAATGAGCAGTTCTTC. Its translation: CASSVELAAYNEQFF. Combining the CDR3 with reference TRBV9 and TRBJ2-1 gives the whole variable domain DSGVTQTPKHLITATGQRVTLRCSPRSGDLSVYWYQQSLDQGLQFLIQYYNGEERAKGNILERFSAQQFPDLHSELNLSSLELGDSALYFCASSVELAAYNEQFFGPGTRLTVL.

In DNA form, the CDR3 reads TGTGCCAGCAGCCGATTGACAGGGTCCTATAATTCACCCCTCCACTTT. This sequence encodes CASSRLTGSYNSPLHF. This chain connects TRBV7-2 to TRBJ1-6; 7 nucleotides match TRBD1. With V trimmed by 5 bases and J by 1 base, 5 bases remained unmatched. Germline V gene sequence: CDR1 SGHTA, CDR2 FQGNSA. This CDR3 has 16 residues.

This clone was observed a few times. The genes are TRBV11-3 and TRBJ2-5; D is uncertain. The CDR3 is made up of 14 amino acids. Trimming cost V 1 base and J 2 bases, with 8 bases left between them. Germline V gives CDR1 SGHNT, CDR2 YENEEA. The CDR3 sequence is CASSLAYSQETQYF. CDR3 sequence (DNA): TGTGCCAGCAGCTTAGCGTACAGTCAAGAGACCCAGTACTTC. The variable domain in full, with the rest retrieved from reference TRBV11-3 and TRBJ2-5, is EAGVVQSPRYKIIEKKQPVAFWCNPISGHNTLYWYLQNLGQGPELLIRYENEEAVDDSQLPKDRFSAERLKGVDSTLKIQPAELGDSAVYLCASSLAYSQETQYFGPGTRLLVL.

The chain is built from TRBV2 and TRBJ1-1; 8 nucleotides align to TRBD1. The CDR3 is made up of 13 amino acids. The ends lost 8 bases at V and 7 bases at J; junction bases unmatched: 9. CDR1 and CDR2 (germline): SNHLY, FYNNEI. The CDR3, as DNA: TGTGCCAGCCCCAGCGGACAGGGAGGTGAAGCTTTCTTT. Its protein is CASPSGQGGEAFF.

The J gene is TRBJ2-1, the V gene TRBV11-3; D gene unclear. This CDR3 has 12 amino acids. Germline V CDR1 and CDR2: SGHNT, YENEEA. The ends were cut back, 0 bases at V and 7 bases at J, with 4 bases in the middle. CDR3 DNA: TGTGCCAGCAGCTTAGATGCAAATGAGCAGTTCTTC. Amino acids: CASSLDANEQFF.

V usage is TRBV19 and J usage is TRBJ2-6; a possible D gene is TRBD2 (6 bases). V lost 7 bases and J 0 bases, leaving 10 bases between the germline ends. The length of the CDR3 is 15 residues. Germline V lookup: CDR1 LNHDA, CDR2 SQIVND (reference sequence). The CDR3 sequence is CASTFGSSGANVLTF. CDR3 sequence (DNA): TGTGCCAGTACCTTCGGGAGCTCTGGGGCCAACGTCCTGACTTTC.

The chain has TRBV11-2 and TRBJ2-7; 11 nucleotides agree with TRBD2. The CDR3 loop spans 16 amino acids. Looked up from germline, CDR1 is SGHAT and CDR2 is FQNNGV. J lost 5 bases, V lost 5 bases, and 11 bases had no gene match. The DNA of the CDR3 is TGTGCCAGCAGCACGAAATTAGCGGGAGGGCCCCACGAGCAGTACTTC. It encodes CASSTKLAGGPHEQYF.

This clone was seen just once. This chain joins TRBV7-6 and TRBJ2-3; 8 bases map to TRBD2. This CDR3 region has 17 residues. With V trimmed by 5 bases and J by 0 bases, 10 bases remained unmatched. CDR1 is SGHVS and CDR2 is FNYEAQ in the germline V gene. The DNA of the CDR3 is TGTGCCAGCAGCCGACTTTCTAGCGGGTCGAGCACAGATACGCAGTATTTT. Protein sequence: CASSRLSSGSSTDTQYF.